A selection of T cell receptor beta chains follows, all from one sample in a study of cytomegalovirus exposure and HLA in healthy donors. The repertoire was sequenced with immunoSEQ multiplex PCR; TCRdb's copy has only in-frame clones and lacks some. The sample shows 95,000 to 150,000 clones, 60% to 80% of them seen only once. Input material: PBMCs. The receptors shown here come from a woman between 45 and 60 years old in good health and CMV-seronegative. Each CDR3 is given with its conserved first and last residue. A D gene is named only where the DNA matches it firmly. The size of a clone is reported for some rows only, either as once, few or many, or as a class for expanded clones.

v_call	cdr3_length	clone_size	j_call	d_call	cdr3_nt	cdr3_aa
TRBV7-3	15	-	TRBJ1-1	-	TGTGCCAGCAGCTCTAGCGAGGGGCGGAACACTGAAGCTTTCTTT	CASSSSEGRNTEAFF
TRBV2	15	-	TRBJ2-1	TRBD2	TGTGCCAGGGTGAATTTAGCGGGAGGTGGTAATGAGCAGTTCTTC	CARVNLAGGGNEQFF
TRBV11-3	15	few	TRBJ2-3	TRBD2	TGTGCCAGCAGCTTAGGGGCTAGCGGGAGAGATACGCAGTATTTT	CASSLGASGRDTQYF
TRBV5-1	16	-	TRBJ2-7	TRBD2	TGCGCCAGCAGCTCTGGACTAGCGGGACTCTCCTACGAGCAGTACTTC	CASSSGLAGLSYEQYF
TRBV4-1	15	-	TRBJ2-3	-	TGCGCCAGCAGCCAAGGGCCCATTAGCACAGATACGCAGTATTTT	CASSQGPISTDTQYF
TRBV25-1	16	few	TRBJ1-4	-	TGTGCCAGCAGTGAATACTTCGGTGGAACTAATGAAAAACTGTTTTTT	CASSEYFGGTNEKLFF
TRBV5-6	11	-	TRBJ2-1	-	TGTGCCAGCAGCTTGAGTGCGGAGCAGTTCTTC	CASSLSAEQFF
TRBV29-1	10	-	TRBJ1-1	-	TGCAGCGTGTATATCACTGAAGCTTTCTTT	CSVYITEAFF
TRBV15	15	-	TRBJ1-2	-	TGTGCCACCAGCAGCCTCAGGGAAAGCTACTATGGCTACACCTTC	CATSSLRESYYGYTF
TRBV7-9	12	-	TRBJ1-3	-	TGTGCCAGCAGCTTCCAGGGAAACACCATATATTTT	CASSFQGNTIYF
TRBV7-9	13	-	TRBJ2-3	TRBD2	TGTTCCAGTAAACTAGCGGGAGGAGATACGCAGTATTTT	CSSKLAGGDTQYF
TRBV6-5	15	-	TRBJ2-1	TRBD2	TGTGCCAGCAGTCGAGTAGCGGGGGGAGGGGATGAGCAGTTCTTC	CASSRVAGGGDEQFF
TRBV5-1	14	-	TRBJ1-1	-	TGCGCCAGCAGCTTAACAGGATTGAACACTGAAGCTTTCTTT	CASSLTGLNTEAFF
TRBV7-9	14	-	TRBJ1-1	-	TGTTCCAGCCCCGTTGGGGAGGCTAACACTGAAGCTTTCTTT	CSSPVGEANTEAFF
TRBV19	13	-	TRBJ1-1	-	TGTGCCAGTAGTAAAACTCCGGGATCTGAAGCTTTCTTT	CASSKTPGSEAFF
TRBV28	15	few	TRBJ1-1	-	TGTGCCTGCGAAACAGGTTTACTGGAGAACACTGAAGCTTTCTTT	CACETGLLENTEAFF
TRBV5-4	15	few	TRBJ2-1	TRBD2	TGTGCCAGCAGCGTGGGACTAGCGGGAGTTAGTGAGCAGTTCTTC	CASSVGLAGVSEQFF
TRBV28	14	-	TRBJ1-3	-	TGTGCCAGCAGTTTAGAGGCAGTTGGAAACACCATATATTTT	CASSLEAVGNTIYF
TRBV7-2	14	-	TRBJ2-5	-	TGTGCCAGCAGCTTATGGGCGGGTATGGAGACCCAGTACTTC	CASSLWAGMETQYF
TRBV9	15	few	TRBJ2-7	TRBD2	TGTGCCAGCAGCGTTGGGGGAGGGCTCTCCTACGAGCAGTACTTC	CASSVGGGLSYEQYF
TRBV6-5	15	-	TRBJ1-2	-	TGTGCCAGCAGTTACGGCGGCGGGACCCAATGGGGCTACACCTTC	CASSYGGGTQWGYTF
TRBV7-9	18	-	TRBJ2-1	TRBD2	TGTTCCAGCAGCTTAGTGGGCAAGGGACTAGCGGCTCGCAATGAGCAGTTCTTC	CSSSLVGKGLAARNEQFF
TRBV6-1	11	-	TRBJ1-1	-	TGTGCCAGCAGGCAGGGGATTGAAGCTTTCTTT	CASRQGIEAFF
TRBV7-9	14	once	TRBJ2-5	-	TGTTCCAGCAGCTCGAGACTAGACCAAGAGACCCAGTACTTC	CSSSSRLDQETQYF
TRBV6-5	14	-	TRBJ1-1	TRBD1	TGTGCCAGCACCCGTGAAGGGGGCGGCACTGAAGCTTTCTTT	CASTREGGGTEAFF
TRBV10-2	15	few	TRBJ2-5	TRBD2	TGCGCCAGCAGTGATCGGTCTAGCGGGAGTGAGACCCAGTACTTC	CASSDRSSGSETQYF
TRBV6-5	13	-	TRBJ1-2	-	TGTGCCAGCAGCCAAACAGGGCTGGGTGGCTACACCTTC	CASSQTGLGGYTF
TRBV18	12	few	TRBJ2-2	-	TGTGCCAGCTCATCGACAGCTGGGGAGCTGTTTTTT	CASSSTAGELFF
TRBV7-2	16	-	TRBJ2-3	TRBD1	TGTGCCAGCAGCTTAAGGGGACAGCCTAGCACAGATACGCAGTATTTT	CASSLRGQPSTDTQYF
TRBV2	14	-	TRBJ2-1	-	TGTGCCAGCAGTCTGCAGGGGTTTTACAATGAGCAGTTCTTC	CASSLQGFYNEQFF
TRBV19	14	-	TRBJ1-5	-	TGTGCCAGTAGCCCGGGGTCCTCTTATCAGCCCCAGCATTTT	CASSPGSSYQPQHF
TRBV19	13	-	TRBJ1-1	TRBD1	TGTGCCAGTAGGGAACAGGGGGACACTGAAGCTTTCTTT	CASREQGDTEAFF
TRBV5-1	15	-	TRBJ2-5	-	TGCGCCAGCAGCTTGGTAGGAGGGCCCCAAGAGACCCAGTACTTC	CASSLVGGPQETQYF
TRBV30	12	few	TRBJ1-3	-	TGTGCCTGGAGTGTAGCAGGAAACACCATATATTTT	CAWSVAGNTIYF
TRBV14	18	-	TRBJ1-1	-	TGTGCCAGCAGCCAAGAGCCCTATGGACTCTCTGGGGGGACTGAAGCTTTCTTT	CASSQEPYGLSGGTEAFF
TRBV11-2	17	-	TRBJ2-1	TRBD1	TGTGCCAGCAGCTTAGAGACGGGACAGAGCCAATACAATGAGCAGTTCTTC	CASSLETGQSQYNEQFF
TRBV7-8	17	-	TRBJ2-7	-	TGTGCCAGCAGCTTAGTCGGGGTAGCGGACACTCTCGGCGAGCAGTACTTC	CASSLVGVADTLGEQYF
TRBV5-1	13	few	TRBJ2-7	TRBD2	TGCGCCAGCAGCCAGACTAGCGCGCACGAGCAGTACTTC	CASSQTSAHEQYF
TRBV6-6	16	once	TRBJ2-1	TRBD2	TGTGCCAGCAGTATCCAGCGGGAGGGCCTTGGTAATGAGCAGTTCTTC	CASSIQREGLGNEQFF
TRBV6-5	11	-	TRBJ1-5	-	TGTGCCAGCAGTTCGGATCAGCCCCAGCATTTT	CASSSDQPQHF
TRBV7-8	11	-	TRBJ2-7	-	TGTGCCAGCAGCCGAGCTATCGAGCAGTACTTC	CASSRAIEQYF
TRBV19	12	-	TRBJ2-7	-	TGTGCCAGTAGTACACAGGGACACGAGCAGTACTTC	CASSTQGHEQYF
TRBV7-2	15	-	TRBJ1-1	-	TGTGCCAGCAGCTTATTCGGCTATCAGGGCACTGAAGCTTTCTTT	CASSLFGYQGTEAFF
TRBV30	18	once	TRBJ2-3	TRBD2	TGTGCCCAAAGCTTATTCGGGGGGGATTTCATGGGGACAGATACGCAGTATTTT	CAQSLFGGDFMGTDTQYF
TRBV6-1	13	-	TRBJ2-7	-	TGTGCCAGCAGTGAAAGCGAGACCCACGAGCAGTACTTC	CASSESETHEQYF
TRBV28	15	-	TRBJ2-7	-	TGTGCCAGCAGTCCCACCCGCGACAGGTTCTACGAGCAGTACTTC	CASSPTRDRFYEQYF
TRBV5-1	17	-	TRBJ2-5	TRBD2	TGCGCCAGCAGCATTGGGACTAGCGGGAGGTTTGGTGAGACCCAGTACTTC	CASSIGTSGRFGETQYF
TRBV30	13	-	TRBJ1-1	TRBD1	TGTGCTTGGACAGGAATGTCCGCCACTGAAGCTTTCTTT	CAWTGMSATEAFF
TRBV7-2	16	-	TRBJ2-5	TRBD2	TGTGCCAGCAGGGGATTGCTAGCGGGGTCGAGGCAGACCCAGTACTTC	CASRGLLAGSRQTQYF
TRBV18	14	-	TRBJ1-1	-	TGTGCCAGCTCACCAATGGAGGTTGGGACTGAAGCTTTCTTT	CASSPMEVGTEAFF
TRBV6-6	16	-	TRBJ1-5	TRBD1	TGTGCCAGCAGTTACGGGGACAGGGGTGGCAATCAGCCCCAGCATTTT	CASSYGDRGGNQPQHF